This TCR beta chain was found in a study of cytomegalovirus exposure and HLA in healthy donors. Findings and caveats of the study: Reportedly, a later analysis found an Asian-associated ancestry cluster had fewer N-insertions than the approximately 670-donor mean.

The PCR used 60 Vbeta and 13 Jbeta primers. Produced via immunoSEQ multiplex PCR; TCRdb's table is partial and in-frame only. The table lists some 150,000 clones, more than 75% of them singletons, with approximately 8.7% in the top ten. Germline V gene lookup returns CDR1 SGHRS and CDR2 YFSETQ. The CDR3 totals 15 residues. With 1 base removed from V and 2 bases from J, the gap between germline ends came to 11 bases. Only a few counts were recorded for this clone. The antigen is unknown. The TCR comes from a man aged 18 to 35 in good health and CMV-seropositive. Source material: PBMCs. The chain uses TRBV5-1 and TRBJ2-3; a weak D match, TRBD2 (6 bases). CDR3 residues: CASSLSSGSTDTQYF. Written as DNA, the CDR3 is TGCGCCAGCAGCTTGAGTAGCGGCTCCACAGATACGCAGTATTTT.